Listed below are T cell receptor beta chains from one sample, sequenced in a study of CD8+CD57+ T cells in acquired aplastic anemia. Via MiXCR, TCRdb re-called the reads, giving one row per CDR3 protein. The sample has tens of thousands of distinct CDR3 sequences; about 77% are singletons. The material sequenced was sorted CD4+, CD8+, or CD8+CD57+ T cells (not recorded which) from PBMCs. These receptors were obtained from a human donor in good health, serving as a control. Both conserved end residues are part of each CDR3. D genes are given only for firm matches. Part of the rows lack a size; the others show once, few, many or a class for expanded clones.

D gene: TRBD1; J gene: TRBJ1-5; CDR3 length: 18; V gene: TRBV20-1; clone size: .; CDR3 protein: CSATYRDRGRRERKPQHF; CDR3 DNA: TGCAGTGCTACATACCGGGACAGGGGGAGGAGGGAAAGGAAGCCCCAGCATTTT
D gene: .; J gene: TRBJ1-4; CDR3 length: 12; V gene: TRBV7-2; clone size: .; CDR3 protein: CASSKDSEKLFF; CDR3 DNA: TGTGCCAGCAGCAAGGACAGCGAAAAACTGTTTTTT
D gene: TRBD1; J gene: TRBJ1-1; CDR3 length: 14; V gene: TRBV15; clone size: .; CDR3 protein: CATSKTGVGTEAFF; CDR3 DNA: TGTGCCACCAGCAAGACAGGGGTTGGCACTGAAGCTTTCTTT
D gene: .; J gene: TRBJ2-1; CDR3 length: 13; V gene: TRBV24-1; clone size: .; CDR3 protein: CATSDGLSNEQFF; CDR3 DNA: TGTGCCACCAGTGACGGGCTGTCTAATGAGCAGTTCTTC
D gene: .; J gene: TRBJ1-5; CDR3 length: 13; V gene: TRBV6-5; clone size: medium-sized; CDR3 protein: CASSLQGRQPQHF; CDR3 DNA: TGTGCCAGCAGTTTACAGGGACGTCAGCCCCAGCATTTT
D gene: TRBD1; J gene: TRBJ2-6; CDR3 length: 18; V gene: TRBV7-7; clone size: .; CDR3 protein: CASSSSGTGGSGANVLTF; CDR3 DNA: TGTGCCAGCAGCTCATCCGGGACAGGGGGCTCTGGGGCCAACGTCCTGACTTTC
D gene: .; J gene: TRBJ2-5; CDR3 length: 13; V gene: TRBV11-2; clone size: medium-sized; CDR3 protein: CASSLEGRETQYF; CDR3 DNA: TGTGCCAGCAGCTTAGAAGGAAGAGAGACCCAGTACTTC
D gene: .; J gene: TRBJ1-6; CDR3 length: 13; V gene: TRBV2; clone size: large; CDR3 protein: CASSEWVRTPLHF; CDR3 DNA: TGTGCCAGCAGTGAATGGGTTCGGACACCCCTCCACTTT
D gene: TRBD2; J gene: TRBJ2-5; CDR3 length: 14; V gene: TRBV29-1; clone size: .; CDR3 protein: CSVGTSGGVVTQYF; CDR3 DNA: TGCAGCGTGGGGACTAGCGGGGGGGTAGTGACCCAGTACTTC
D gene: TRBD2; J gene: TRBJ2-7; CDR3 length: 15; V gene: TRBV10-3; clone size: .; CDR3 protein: CASSYSGGGAYEQYF; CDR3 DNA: TGTGCCAGCAGTTACTCGGGGGGGGGGGCCTACGAGCAGTACTTC
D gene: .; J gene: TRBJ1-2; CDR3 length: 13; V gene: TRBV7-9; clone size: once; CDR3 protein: CASSRTSHYGYTF; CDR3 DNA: TGTGCCAGCAGCCGGACGTCCCACTATGGCTACACCTTC
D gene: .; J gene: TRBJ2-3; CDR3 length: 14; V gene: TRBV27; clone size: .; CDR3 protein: CASSYRDSTDTQYF; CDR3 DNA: TGTGCCAGCAGTTACCGGGACAGCACAGATACGCAGTATTTT
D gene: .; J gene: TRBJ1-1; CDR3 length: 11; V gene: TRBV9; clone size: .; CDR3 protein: CASNGGTEAFF; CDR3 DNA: TGTGCCAGCAACGGTGGGACTGAAGCTTTCTTT
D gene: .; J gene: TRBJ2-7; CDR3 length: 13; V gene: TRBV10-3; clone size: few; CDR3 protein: CAISQQGFHEQYF; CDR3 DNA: TGTGCCATCAGCCAACAGGGCTTCCACGAGCAGTACTTC
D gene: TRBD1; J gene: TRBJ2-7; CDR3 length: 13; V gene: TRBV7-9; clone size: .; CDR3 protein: CASSLRQGPEQYF; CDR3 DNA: TGTGCCAGCAGCTTAAGACAGGGCCCCGAGCAGTACTTC
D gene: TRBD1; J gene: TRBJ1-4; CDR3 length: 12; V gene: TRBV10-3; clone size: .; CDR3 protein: CAIGQGAEKLFF; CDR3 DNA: TGTGCCATCGGACAGGGAGCTGAAAAACTGTTTTTT
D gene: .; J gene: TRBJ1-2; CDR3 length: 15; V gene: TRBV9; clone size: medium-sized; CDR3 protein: CASSPMGDGQHGYTF; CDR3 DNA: TGTGCCAGCAGCCCGATGGGGGACGGGCAACATGGCTACACCTTC
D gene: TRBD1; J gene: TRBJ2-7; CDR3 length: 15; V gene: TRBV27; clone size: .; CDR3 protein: CASSSPTGGTYEQYF; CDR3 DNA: TGTGCCAGCAGTTCACCGACAGGGGGCACCTACGAGCAGTACTTC
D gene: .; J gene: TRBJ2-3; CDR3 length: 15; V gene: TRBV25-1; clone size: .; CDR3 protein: CASSELGSGTDTQYF; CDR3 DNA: TGTGCCAGCAGTGAATTGGGGTCCGGCACAGATACGCAGTATTTT
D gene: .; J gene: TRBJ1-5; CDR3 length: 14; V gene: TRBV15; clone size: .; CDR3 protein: CATDYGTGNQPQHF; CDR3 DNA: TGTGCCACAGACTACGGGACGGGCAATCAGCCCCAGCATTTT
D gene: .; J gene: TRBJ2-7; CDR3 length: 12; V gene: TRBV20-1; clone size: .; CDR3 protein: CSAESRTYEQYF; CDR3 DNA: TGCAGTGCGGAGTCCCGAACCTACGAGCAGTACTTC
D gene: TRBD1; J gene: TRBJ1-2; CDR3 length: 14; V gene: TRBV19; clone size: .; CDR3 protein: CASSNTGEGEGYTF; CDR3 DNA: TGTGCCAGTAGTAACACAGGGGAGGGGGAAGGCTACACCTTC
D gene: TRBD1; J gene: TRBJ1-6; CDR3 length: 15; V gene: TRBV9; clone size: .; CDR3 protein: CASSLMDRDNSPLHF; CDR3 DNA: TGTGCCAGCAGCCTAATGGACAGGGATAATTCACCCCTCCACTTT
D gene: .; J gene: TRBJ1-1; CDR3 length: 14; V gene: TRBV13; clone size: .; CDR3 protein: CASSLGTWNTEAFF; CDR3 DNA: TGTGCCAGCAGCTTAGGGACCTGGAACACTGAAGCTTTCTTT
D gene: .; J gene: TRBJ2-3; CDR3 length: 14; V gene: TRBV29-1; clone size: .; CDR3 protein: CSVGGDIRTDTQYF; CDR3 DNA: TGCAGCGTTGGCGGGGACATCCGCACAGATACGCAGTATTTT
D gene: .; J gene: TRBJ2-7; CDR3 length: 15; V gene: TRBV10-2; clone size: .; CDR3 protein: CASSIGGLVSYEQYF; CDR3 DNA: TGCGCCAGCAGTATTGGCGGGCTGGTCTCCTACGAGCAGTACTTC
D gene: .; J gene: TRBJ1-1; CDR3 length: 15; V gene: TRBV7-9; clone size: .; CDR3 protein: CASSDGRRGYTEAFF; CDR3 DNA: TGTGCCAGCAGCGACGGTCGAAGGGGGTATACTGAAGCTTTCTTT
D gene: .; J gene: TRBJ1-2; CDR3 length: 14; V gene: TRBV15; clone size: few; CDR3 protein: CATSPPDLNYGYTF; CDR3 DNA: TGTGCCACCAGCCCGCCGGACCTTAACTATGGCTACACCTTC
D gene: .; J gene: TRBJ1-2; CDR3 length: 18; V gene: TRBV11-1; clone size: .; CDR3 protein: CASSLTGTRIHGNSGYTF; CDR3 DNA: TGTGCCAGCAGCTTGACCGGGACGAGGATCCACGGGAACTCTGGCTACACCTTC
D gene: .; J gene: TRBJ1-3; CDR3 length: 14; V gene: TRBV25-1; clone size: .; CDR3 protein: CASRQANSGNTIYF; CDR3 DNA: TGTGCCAGCAGACAGGCTAACTCTGGAAACACCATATATTTT
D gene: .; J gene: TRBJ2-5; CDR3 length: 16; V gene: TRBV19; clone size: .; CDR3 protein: CASSELGRGGGKTQYF; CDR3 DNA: TGTGCCAGTAGCGAGCTTGGGCGTGGAGGGGGGAAGACCCAGTACTTC
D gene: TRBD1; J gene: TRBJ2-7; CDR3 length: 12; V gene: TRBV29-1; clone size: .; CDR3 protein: CSAGTGSYEQYF; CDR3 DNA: TGCAGCGCGGGGACAGGGTCCTACGAGCAGTACTTC
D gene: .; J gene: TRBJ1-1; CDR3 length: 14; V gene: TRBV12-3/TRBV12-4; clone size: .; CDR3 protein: CASSFRGDGTEAFF; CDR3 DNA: TGTGCCAGCAGTTTTAGGGGGGATGGGACTGAAGCTTTCTTT
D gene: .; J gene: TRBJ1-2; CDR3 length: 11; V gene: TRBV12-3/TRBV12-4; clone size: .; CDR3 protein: CASTDREGYTF; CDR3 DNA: TGTGCCAGCACCGATCGGGAAGGCTACACCTTC
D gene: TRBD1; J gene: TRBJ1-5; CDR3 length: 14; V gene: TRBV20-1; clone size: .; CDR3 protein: CSASSRQGGQPQHF; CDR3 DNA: TGCAGTGCTAGTAGCAGACAGGGGGGTCAGCCCCAGCATTTT
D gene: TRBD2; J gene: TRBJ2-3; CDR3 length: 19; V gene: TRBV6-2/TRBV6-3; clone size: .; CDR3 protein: CASSYEILAGGAPTDTQYF; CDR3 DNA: TGTGCCAGCAGTTACGAGATTCTAGCGGGGGGCGCCCCCACAGATACGCAGTATTTT
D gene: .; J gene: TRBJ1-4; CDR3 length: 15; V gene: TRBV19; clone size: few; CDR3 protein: CASSIAGSANEKLLF; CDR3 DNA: TGTGCCAGTAGTATTGCGGGGTCGGCTAATGAAAAACTGCTCTTT
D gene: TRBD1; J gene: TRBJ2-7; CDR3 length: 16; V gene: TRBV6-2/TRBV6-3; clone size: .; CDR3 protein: CASSYSFRGQGDEQYF; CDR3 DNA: TGTGCCAGCAGTTACTCTTTTCGGGGACAGGGGGACGAGCAGTACTTC
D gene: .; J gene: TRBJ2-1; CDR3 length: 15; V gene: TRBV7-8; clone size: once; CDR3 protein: CASSSQGLLANEQFF; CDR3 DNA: TGTGCCAGCAGCTCTCAAGGACTACTAGCCAATGAGCAGTTCTTC
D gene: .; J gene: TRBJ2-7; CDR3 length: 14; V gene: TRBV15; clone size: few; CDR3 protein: CATSSGVTSYEQYF; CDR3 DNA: TGTGCCACCAGCAGTGGTGTCACCTCCTACGAGCAGTACTTC
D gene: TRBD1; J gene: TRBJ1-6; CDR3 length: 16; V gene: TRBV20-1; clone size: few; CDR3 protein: CSARELGTGGESPLHF; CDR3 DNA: TGCAGTGCTAGAGAACTAGGGACAGGGGGCGAATCACCCCTCCACTTT
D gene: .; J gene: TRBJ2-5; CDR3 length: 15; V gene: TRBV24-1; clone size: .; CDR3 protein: CATSDRLGQQETQYF; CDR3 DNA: TGTGCCACCAGTGACCGATTAGGACAGCAAGAGACCCAGTACTTC
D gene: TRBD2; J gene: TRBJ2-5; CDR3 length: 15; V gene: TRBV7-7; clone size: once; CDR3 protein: CASSFSGGVQETQYF; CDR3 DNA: TGTGCTAGCAGCTTTAGCGGGGGTGTCCAGGAGACCCAGTACTTC
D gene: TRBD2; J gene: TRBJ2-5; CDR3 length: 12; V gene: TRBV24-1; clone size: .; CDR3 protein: CATSETSGNTYF; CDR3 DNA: TGTGCCACCAGTGAAACTAGCGGGAACACGTACTTC
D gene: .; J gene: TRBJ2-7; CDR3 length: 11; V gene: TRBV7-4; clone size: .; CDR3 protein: CASSPKYEQYF; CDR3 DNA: TGTGCCAGCAGTCCTAAGTACGAGCAGTACTTC